This TCR beta chain was identified during a study of a mutant IDH1 vaccine in newly diagnosed glioma. Study background: A roughly 62% male, approximately 40% female split and a mean age of about 40 years characterized treated patients. It was at week 35 that visit V12 occurred, and at week 47 that visit V13 did. Patients arrived already treated with radiotherapy, temozolomide, or both, most having had both.

In germline, CDR1 is MDHEN, CDR2 SYDVKM. The V and J ends lost 5 bases and 0 bases respectively, with 10 bases between them. There are 14 residues in the CDR3. Using immunoSEQ multiplex PCR, the repertoire was profiled, and TCRdb retains in-frame clones only, with some absent. The table lists about 65,000 clones, roughly 76% of them singletons, with roughly 5.2% in the top ten. Comment on this clone: Its specificity is not known.

Time point: week 35, safety follow-up. Doses consisted of 300 ug of mutant IDH1 20-mer peptide each, paired with topical imiquimod. Across weeks 1, 3, 5, 7, 11, 15, 19 and 23, patients received a vaccination each time, eight in all. The clonotype comes from a man aged 35 to 55 with glioma. V usage is TRBV28 and J usage is TRBJ1-1; TRBD1 is a possible D gene (5 bases). The starting material was PBMCs, obtained from a glioma patient whose treatment included an IDH1 peptide vaccine. CDR3 amino acids: CASSDGTVNTEAFF. The DNA of the CDR3 is TGTGCCAGCAGTGATGGGACGGTGAACACTGAAGCTTTCTTT.